The 11 T cell receptor beta chains given below trace back to one sample, sequenced in a study of Ad26.COV2.S vaccination and SARS-CoV-2 variants. Using immunoSEQ multiplex PCR, the repertoire was profiled, and TCRdb retains in-frame clones only, with some absent. Among 430,000 or so clones listed, about 91% were seen once. Noted treatment: some 20 received Ad26.COV2.S at low or high dose, single or two shots; 5 received placebo; per-sample allocation not given. Day 63 after the first vaccine or placebo injection was the time point for sampling. The sample in question was peripheral blood, obtained in a trial of Ad26.COV2.S vaccine versus placebo. The receptors come from a person between 18 and 60 years old who received the Ad26.COV2.S COVID-19 vaccine or a placebo.

V usage is TRBV4-3 and J usage is TRBJ1-2; D is perhaps TRBD1 (5 bases). Germline CDR1 LGHNA, CDR2 YSLEER. Trimming took 4 bases from V and 4 from J, leaving 13 bases between them. The CDR3 consists of 14 residues. Written as DNA, the CDR3 is TGCGCCAGCAGCCCAGCGGGGCGCGGCTATGGCTACACCTTC. It encodes CASSPAGRGYGYTF.

The gene calls are TRBV28 and TRBJ2-2; 7 nucleotides agree with TRBD1. Germline loops: CDR1 MDHEN, CDR2 SYDVKM. The CDR3 extends over 15 amino acids. V shed 5 bases, J shed 6 bases, and the junction held 9 bases outside the gene matches. CDR3 nucleotide sequence: TGTGCCAGCAGTCCCGTCGGCCAGGGGGCCGGGGAGCTGTTTTTT. Amino acids: CASSPVGQGAGELFF. The full variable domain, completed using reference TRBV28 and TRBJ2-2, is DVKVTQSSRYLVKRTGEKVFLECVQDMDHENMFWYRQDPGLGLRLIYFSYDVKMKEKGDIPEGYSVSREKKERFSLILESASTNQTSMYLCASSPVGQGAGELFFGEGSRLTVL.

Remarks on this clone: Other DNA variants within this sample encode the same CDR3. The chain links TRBV27 to TRBJ1-2, with 7 nucleotides matching TRBD1. The CDR3 spans 13 residues. Per the germline V gene, CDR1 is MNHEY and CDR2 is SMNVEV (reference sequence). V lost 3 bases and J lost 5; bases outside the gene matches: 3. This chain's CDR3 is CASSFRGGYGYTF. CDR3 sequence (DNA): TGTGCCAGCAGTTTCAGGGGGGGGTATGGCTACACCTTC.

The chain recombines TRBV5-6 with TRBJ2-7; possible D gene TRBD1, 5 bases. V gave up 1 base and J gave up 5 bases, with 13 bases separating them. CDR1 SGHDT and CDR2 YYEEEE come from the germline V gene. The length of the CDR3 is 14 residues. The CDR3 sequence: CASSLKGLEDEQYF. The CDR3 DNA reads as TGTGCCAGCAGCTTGAAGGGGCTCGAGGACGAGCAGTACTTC.

On this clone itself: Different DNA sequences within this sample yield the same CDR3. CDR3 amino acids: CASSFSADTQYF. In nucleotides, the CDR3 is TGTGCCAGCAGCTTTAGTGCAGATACGCAGTATTTT. The rearrangement uses TRBV7-9 and TRBJ2-3; unclear D gene. In germline, CDR1 is SEHNR, CDR2 FQNEAQ (reference sequence). Trimming took off 3 bases at V and 4 bases at J, with 5 bases between the two ends. This CDR3 region has 12 residues.

This chain connects TRBV7-6 to TRBJ2-1; TRBD2 matches at 9 bases. V lost 8 bases to trimming and J lost 7 bases; unmatched junction nucleotides: 12. Looked up from germline, CDR1 is SGHVS and CDR2 is FNYEAQ. The CDR3 extends over 15 amino acids. The CDR3 DNA reads as TGTGCCAGCGGGCCCCATAGCGGGAGAATAAATGAGCAGTTCTTC. This codes for CASGPHSGRINEQFF.

This clone was observed a single time. The J gene is TRBJ1-3, the V gene TRBV29-1; the D gene is possibly TRBD1 (6 bases). The germline V and J ends were trimmed by 2 bases and 3 bases, with 8 bases remaining between them. Germline V gene lookup returns CDR1 SQVTM and CDR2 ANQGSEA. The CDR3 contains 13 residues. CDR3 DNA sequence: TGCAGCGTTGAACGACAGGATGGAAACACCATATATTTT. This sequence encodes CSVERQDGNTIYF.

This rearrangement joins TRBV19 to TRBJ2-6, with 9 bases that match TRBD2. The CDR3 is made up of 16 amino acids. Trimming at V came to 7 bases and at J to 1 base, leaving 5 bases not matched to a gene. From germline, CDR1 is LNHDA and CDR2 SQIVND (reference sequence). CDR3 sequence: CASTPGLASGANVLTF. CDR3 in DNA: TGTGCCAGTACCCCGGGACTAGCTTCTGGGGCCAACGTCCTGACTTTC.

This clone was observed once. This rearrangement joins TRBV7-2 to TRBJ2-2; D is unclear. This CDR3 spans 14 amino acids. Germline values: CDR1 SGHTA, CDR2 FQGNSA. Trimming removed 5 bases at V and 6 bases at J, with 13 bases between. The CDR3 spells CASSPEPLAGELFF. The CDR3 DNA reads TGTGCCAGCAGCCCTGAACCTTTGGCCGGGGAGCTGTTTTTT.

V and J are TRBV29-1 and TRBJ1-5; 11 bases line up with TRBD1. Trimming removed 4 bases from V and 5 bases from J; junction bases left unmatched: 1. The CDR3 totals 13 residues. CDR1 SQVTM and CDR2 ANQGSEA come from the germline V gene. The CDR3 loop reads CSVAGQGDQPQHF. In DNA, the CDR3 is TGCAGCGTTGCGGGACAGGGGGATCAGCCCCAGCATTTT.

Only one count was recorded for this clone. The chain couples TRBV7-8 to TRBJ2-6, with 9 bases identical to TRBD1. The CDR3 consists of 16 residues. Germline trimming cut 5 bases from V and 4 bases from J; bases unmatched to any gene: 6. Germline lookup yields CDR1 SGHVS and CDR2 FQNEAQ. The CDR3, as DNA: TGTGCCAGCAGCGTACAGGGGGCGGCCGGGGCCAACGTCCTGACTTTC. As protein: CASSVQGAAGANVLTF.